A selection of T cell receptor beta chains follows, all from one sample in a study of blood T cell repertoires in COVID-19. Data came from immunoSEQ multiplex PCR; TCRdb stores just in-frame clones and leaves some out. Of around 270,000 clones detected, about 90% appear once; the ten largest clones hold approximately 2.6%. The sequenced sample consisted of peripheral blood. These receptor sequences come from a person aged 18-35 years with COVID-19, enrolled during active disease. Each CDR3 is given without its conserved first and last residue. A D gene is named only where the DNA matches it firmly.

V	J	D	CDR3
TRBV4-3	TRBJ2-4	.	ASSQDPGNIQY
TRBV27	TRBJ2-7	.	ASSPQAFYEQY
TRBV20-1	TRBJ1-1	.	SASTGWVTEAF
TRBV19	TRBJ1-5	.	ASRTSGAGQPQH
TRBV4-1	TRBJ2-7	TRBD1	ASSQPFTTGSPYEQY
TRBV7-9	TRBJ2-5	.	ASHEGNRKETQY
TRBV25-1	TRBJ1-1	TRBD1	ASSITGGPEAF
TRBV27	TRBJ2-3	.	ASCGLIGADTQY
TRBV6-5	TRBJ2-2	.	ASSIGGNTGELF
TRBV24-1	TRBJ2-3	TRBD1	ATSDQDRASLTDTQY
TRBV27	TRBJ2-7	.	ASRITGNLDYEQY
TRBV24-1	TRBJ2-2	TRBD2	ATSASLDSSGRRPANTGELF
TRBV13	TRBJ2-1	.	ASSLAYSNEQF
TRBV13	TRBJ2-7	.	ASSSGLGPSYEQY
TRBV7-9	TRBJ2-3	.	ASSPSGAADTQY
TRBV9	TRBJ2-7	TRBD2	ASSVMTSTEQY
TRBV3-1/TRBV3-2	TRBJ2-2	.	ASHPRTELNTGELF
TRBV6-1	TRBJ1-1	TRBD1	ASSERSRAGGPDTEAF
TRBV19	TRBJ2-1	.	ASSLLIGTLASDEQF
TRBV6-4	TRBJ2-1	TRBD2	ASSDSTSGSNEQF
TRBV7-9	TRBJ1-6	TRBD1	ASSHPDRGKGSPLH
TRBV6-4	TRBJ2-3	TRBD1	ASSEHRGSTDTQY
TRBV5-5	TRBJ2-5	TRBD1	ASSLVGQRMTQY
TRBV5-1	TRBJ2-2	TRBD2	ASSLGLAASINTGELF
TRBV28	TRBJ1-4	.	ASMGGTREKLF
TRBV5-1	TRBJ1-5	TRBD1	ASSLAGQTNQPQH
TRBV10-2	TRBJ2-5	TRBD2	ASSLLAGSQETQY
TRBV11-2	TRBJ1-1	.	ASSPIFGDTEAF
TRBV5-8	TRBJ2-5	TRBD1	ASSYGTGRGETQY
TRBV4-1	TRBJ2-1	.	ASSQDPSMMNEQF
TRBV6-5	TRBJ1-1	.	ASSYSPMTGVEAF
TRBV28	TRBJ2-2	TRBD2	ASSLLAGGTGELF
TRBV24-1	TRBJ2-1	TRBD2	ATSEHSGEQF
TRBV9	TRBJ1-5	.	ASSPGGGHQPQH
TRBV28	TRBJ2-3	.	ASSLEYDTQY
TRBV4-1	TRBJ1-3	TRBD1	ASSQVGQDSGNTIY
TRBV9	TRBJ2-2	.	ASESPGAGELF
TRBV7-3	TRBJ2-7	TRBD1	ASSQGRQGYDEQY
TRBV7-8	TRBJ2-5	.	ASSLILETQY
TRBV5-5	TRBJ2-7	TRBD1	ASTERPGQAYEQY
TRBV6-5	TRBJ2-1	.	ASSYSEREQF
TRBV7-9	TRBJ2-1	.	ASSLATSGGPDEQF
TRBV19	TRBJ1-2	.	ASSIVRQDYGYT
TRBV10-3	TRBJ1-5	TRBD1	AISESPRGSNQPQH
TRBV5-6	TRBJ2-2	TRBD1	ASSYRDREGRTVGELF
TRBV5-8	TRBJ2-2	.	ASSLAKTLASTGELF
TRBV28	TRBJ1-2	.	ASSLAGEGYT
TRBV10-3	TRBJ2-7	TRBD1	AISESDRGSYEQY